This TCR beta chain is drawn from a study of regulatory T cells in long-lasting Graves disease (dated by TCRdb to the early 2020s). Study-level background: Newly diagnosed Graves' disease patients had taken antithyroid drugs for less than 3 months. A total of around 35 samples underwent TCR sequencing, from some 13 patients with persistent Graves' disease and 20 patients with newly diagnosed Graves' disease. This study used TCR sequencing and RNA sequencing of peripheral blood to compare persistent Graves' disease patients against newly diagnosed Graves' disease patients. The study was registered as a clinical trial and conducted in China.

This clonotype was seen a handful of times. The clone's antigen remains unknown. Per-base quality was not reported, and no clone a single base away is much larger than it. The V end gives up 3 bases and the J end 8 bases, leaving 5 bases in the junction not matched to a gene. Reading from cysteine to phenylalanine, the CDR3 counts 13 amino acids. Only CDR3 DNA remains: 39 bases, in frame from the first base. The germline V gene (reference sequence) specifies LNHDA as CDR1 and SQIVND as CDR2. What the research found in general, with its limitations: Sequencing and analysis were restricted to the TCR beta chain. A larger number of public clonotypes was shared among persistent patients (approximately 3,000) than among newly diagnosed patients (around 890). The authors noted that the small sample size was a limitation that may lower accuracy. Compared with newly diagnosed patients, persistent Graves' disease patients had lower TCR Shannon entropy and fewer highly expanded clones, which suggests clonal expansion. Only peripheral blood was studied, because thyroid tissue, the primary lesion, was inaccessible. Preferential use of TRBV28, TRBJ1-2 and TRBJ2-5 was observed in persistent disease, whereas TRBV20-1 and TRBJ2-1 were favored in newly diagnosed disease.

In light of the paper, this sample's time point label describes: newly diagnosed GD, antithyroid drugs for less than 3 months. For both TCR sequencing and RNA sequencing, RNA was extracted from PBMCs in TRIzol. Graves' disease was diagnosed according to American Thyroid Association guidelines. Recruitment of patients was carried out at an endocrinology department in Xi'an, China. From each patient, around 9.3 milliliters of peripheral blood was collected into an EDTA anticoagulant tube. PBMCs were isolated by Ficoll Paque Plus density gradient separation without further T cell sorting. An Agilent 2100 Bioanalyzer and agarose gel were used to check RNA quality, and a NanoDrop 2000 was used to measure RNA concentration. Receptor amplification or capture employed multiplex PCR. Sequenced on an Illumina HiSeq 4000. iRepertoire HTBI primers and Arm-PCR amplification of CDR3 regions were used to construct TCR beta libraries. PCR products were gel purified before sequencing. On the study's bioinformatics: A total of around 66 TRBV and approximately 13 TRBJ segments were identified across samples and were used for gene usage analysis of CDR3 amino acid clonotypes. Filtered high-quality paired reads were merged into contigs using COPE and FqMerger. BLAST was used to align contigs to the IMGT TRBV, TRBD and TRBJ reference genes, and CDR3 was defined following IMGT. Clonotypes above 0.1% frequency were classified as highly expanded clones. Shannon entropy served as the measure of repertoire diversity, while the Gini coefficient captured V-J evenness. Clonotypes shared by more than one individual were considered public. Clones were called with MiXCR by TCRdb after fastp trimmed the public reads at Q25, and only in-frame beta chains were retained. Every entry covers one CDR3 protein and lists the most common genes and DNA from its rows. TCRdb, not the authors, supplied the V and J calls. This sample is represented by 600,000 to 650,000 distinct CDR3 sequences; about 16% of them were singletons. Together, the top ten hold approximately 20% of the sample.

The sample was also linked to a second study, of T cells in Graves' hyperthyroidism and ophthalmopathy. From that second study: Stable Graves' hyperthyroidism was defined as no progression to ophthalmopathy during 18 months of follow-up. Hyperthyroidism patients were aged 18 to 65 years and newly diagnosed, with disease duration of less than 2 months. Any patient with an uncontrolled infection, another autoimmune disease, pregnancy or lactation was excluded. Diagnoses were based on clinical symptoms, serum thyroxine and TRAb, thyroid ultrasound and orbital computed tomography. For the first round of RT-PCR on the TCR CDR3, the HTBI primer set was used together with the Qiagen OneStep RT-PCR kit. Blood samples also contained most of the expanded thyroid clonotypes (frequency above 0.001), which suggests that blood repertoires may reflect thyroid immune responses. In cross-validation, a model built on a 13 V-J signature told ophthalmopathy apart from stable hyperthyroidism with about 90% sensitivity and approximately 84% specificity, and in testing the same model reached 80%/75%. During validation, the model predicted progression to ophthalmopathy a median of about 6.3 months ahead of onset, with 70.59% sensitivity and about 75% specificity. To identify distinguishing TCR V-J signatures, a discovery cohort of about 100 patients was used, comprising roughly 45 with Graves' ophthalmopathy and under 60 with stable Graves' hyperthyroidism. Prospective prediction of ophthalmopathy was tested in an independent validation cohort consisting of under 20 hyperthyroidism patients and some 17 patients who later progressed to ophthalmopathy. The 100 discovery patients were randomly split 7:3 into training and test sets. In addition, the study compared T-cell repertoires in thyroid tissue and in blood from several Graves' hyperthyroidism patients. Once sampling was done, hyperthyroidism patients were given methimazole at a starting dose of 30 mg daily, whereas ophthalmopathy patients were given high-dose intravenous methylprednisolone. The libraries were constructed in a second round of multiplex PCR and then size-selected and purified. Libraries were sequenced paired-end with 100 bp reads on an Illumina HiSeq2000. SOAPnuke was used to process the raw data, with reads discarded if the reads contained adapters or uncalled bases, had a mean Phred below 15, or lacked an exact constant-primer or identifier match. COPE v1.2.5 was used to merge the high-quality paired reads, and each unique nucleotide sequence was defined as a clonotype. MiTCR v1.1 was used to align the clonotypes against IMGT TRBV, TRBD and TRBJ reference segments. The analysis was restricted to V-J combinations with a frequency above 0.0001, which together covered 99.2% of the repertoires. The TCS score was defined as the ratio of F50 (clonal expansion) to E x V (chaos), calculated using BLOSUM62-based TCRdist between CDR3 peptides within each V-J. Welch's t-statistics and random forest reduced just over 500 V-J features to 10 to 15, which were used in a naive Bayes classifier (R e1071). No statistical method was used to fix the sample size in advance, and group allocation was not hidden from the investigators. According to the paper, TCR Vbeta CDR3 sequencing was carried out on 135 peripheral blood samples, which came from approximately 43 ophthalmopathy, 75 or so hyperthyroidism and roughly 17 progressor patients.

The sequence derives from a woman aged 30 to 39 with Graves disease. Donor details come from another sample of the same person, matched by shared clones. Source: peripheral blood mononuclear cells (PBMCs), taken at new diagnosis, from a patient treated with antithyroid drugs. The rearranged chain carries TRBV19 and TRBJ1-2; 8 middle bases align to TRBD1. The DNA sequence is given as TGTGCCAGTAGTATGCGAGGACAGGGCGGCTACACCTTC. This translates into CASSMRGQGGYTF.